The T cell receptor (beta chain) under discussion was sequenced for a study of beta chain features in type 1 diabetes. Study results and caveats: It was possible that PCR favored shorter templates, equally so in patients and controls. Across all four CD4+ subsets, people with type 1 diabetes showed modestly shorter TCRB CDR3s.

Sequencing targeted expressed TCRB transcripts, as all isolated RNA had been reverse transcribed. Sequencing was performed with immunoSEQ multiplex PCR; in TCRdb, only in-frame clones are kept and a portion is missing. Of 120,000 or so clones in the sample, around 15% were seen once. Notes on this clone: Its antigen is currently unknown. The same CDR3 also results from other DNA sequences found in this sample.

The TCR originated in a man aged 18 to 30 with type 1 diabetes. Material for sequencing was central memory CD4+ T cells from blood.

For the CDR3, the DNA is TGTGCCTGGAGTGTAGGACTGGCCTACGAGCAGTACTTC. Translating gives CAWSVGLAYEQYF. The chain combines TRBV30 with TRBJ2-7, with a weak D call TRBD2 (5 bases). This CDR3 has 13 amino acids. The V and J ends lost 0 bases and 2 bases respectively, with 8 bases between them. The germline V gene has CDR1 GTSNPN and CDR2 SVGIG (reference sequence).